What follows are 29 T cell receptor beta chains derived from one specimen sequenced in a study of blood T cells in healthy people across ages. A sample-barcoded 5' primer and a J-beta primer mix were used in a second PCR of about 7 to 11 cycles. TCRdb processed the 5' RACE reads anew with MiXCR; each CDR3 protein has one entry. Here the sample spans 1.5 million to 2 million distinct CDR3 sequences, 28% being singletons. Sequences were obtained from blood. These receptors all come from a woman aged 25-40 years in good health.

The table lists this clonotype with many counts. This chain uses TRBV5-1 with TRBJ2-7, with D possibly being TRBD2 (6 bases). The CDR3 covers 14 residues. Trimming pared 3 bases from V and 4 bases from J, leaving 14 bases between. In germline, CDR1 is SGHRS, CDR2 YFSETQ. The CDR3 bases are TGCGCCAGCAGCTACCAACCAGGAGGGTACGAGCAGTACTTC. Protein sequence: CASSYQPGGYEQYF.

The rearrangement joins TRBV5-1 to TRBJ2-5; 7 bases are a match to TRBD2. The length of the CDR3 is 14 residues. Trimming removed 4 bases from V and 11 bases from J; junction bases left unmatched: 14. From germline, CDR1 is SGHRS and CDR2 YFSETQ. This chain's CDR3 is CASSAEWDYNEQYF. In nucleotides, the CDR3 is TGCGCCAGCAGCGCTGAGTGGGACTACAATGAGCAGTACTTC.

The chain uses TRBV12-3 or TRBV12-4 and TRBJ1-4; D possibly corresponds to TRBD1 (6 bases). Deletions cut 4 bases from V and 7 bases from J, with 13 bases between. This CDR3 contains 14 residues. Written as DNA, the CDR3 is TGTGCCAGCAGTTCGCTGGGGGCTGGTGAAAAACTGTTTTTT. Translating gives CASSSLGAGEKLFF.

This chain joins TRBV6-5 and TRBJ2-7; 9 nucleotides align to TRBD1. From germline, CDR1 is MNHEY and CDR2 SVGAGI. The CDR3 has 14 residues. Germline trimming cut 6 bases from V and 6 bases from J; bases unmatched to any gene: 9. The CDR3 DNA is TGTGCCAGCAGGTGGGACAGGGAAGTGGGCGAGCAGTACTTC. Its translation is CASRWDREVGEQYF.

The CDR3 protein is CASSLSGTSGGRFVGEQFF. CDR3 sequence (DNA): TGTGCCAGCAGCCTTTCCGGGACTAGCGGGGGGAGATTTGTTGGTGAGCAGTTCTTC. V and J are TRBV7-9 and TRBJ2-1; TRBD2 agrees at 15 bases. CDR1 SEHNR and CDR2 FQNEAQ come from the germline V gene (reference sequence). The CDR3 covers 19 residues. J was trimmed by 9 bases and V by 5 bases; bases with no gene match: 17.

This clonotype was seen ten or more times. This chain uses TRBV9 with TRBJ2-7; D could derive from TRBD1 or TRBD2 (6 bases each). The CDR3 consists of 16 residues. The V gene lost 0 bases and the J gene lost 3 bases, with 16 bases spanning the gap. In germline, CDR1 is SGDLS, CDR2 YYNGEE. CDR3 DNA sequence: TGTGCCAGCAGCGTAGGGGGGGCTGCGGGGAACTACGAGCAGTACTTC. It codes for CASSVGGAAGNYEQYF.

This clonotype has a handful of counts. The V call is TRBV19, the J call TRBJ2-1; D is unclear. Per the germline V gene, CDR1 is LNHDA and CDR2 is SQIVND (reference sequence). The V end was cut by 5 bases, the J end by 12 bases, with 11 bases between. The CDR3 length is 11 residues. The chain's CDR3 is CASSPGRWQFF. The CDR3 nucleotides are TGTGCCAGTAGTCCGGGCCGTTGGCAGTTCTTC. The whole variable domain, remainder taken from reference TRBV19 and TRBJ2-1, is DGGITQSPKYLFRKEGQNVTLSCEQNLNHDAMYWYRQDPGQGLRLIYYSQIVNDFQKGDIAEGYSVSREKKESFPLTVTSAQKNPTAFYLCASSPGRWQFFGPGTRLTVL.

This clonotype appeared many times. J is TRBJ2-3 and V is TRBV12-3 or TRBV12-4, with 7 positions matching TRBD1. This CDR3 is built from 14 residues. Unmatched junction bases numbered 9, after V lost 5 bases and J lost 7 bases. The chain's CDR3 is CASSPTGVIHTQYF. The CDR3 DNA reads TGTGCCAGCAGTCCAACAGGGGTGATCCATACGCAGTATTTT.

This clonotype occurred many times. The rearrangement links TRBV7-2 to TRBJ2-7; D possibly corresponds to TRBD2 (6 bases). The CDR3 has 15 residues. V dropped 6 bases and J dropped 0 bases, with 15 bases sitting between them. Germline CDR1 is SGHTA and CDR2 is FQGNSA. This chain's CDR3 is CASSLQTGSSYEQYF. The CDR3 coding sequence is TGTGCCAGCAGTCTGCAGACCGGGAGCTCCTACGAGCAGTACTTC.

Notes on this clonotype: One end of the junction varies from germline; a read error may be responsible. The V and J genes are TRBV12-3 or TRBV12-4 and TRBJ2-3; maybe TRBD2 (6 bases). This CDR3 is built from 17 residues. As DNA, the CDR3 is TGTGCCAGCAGTTTTGGGGGAGGATGGCTAGGAGCAGATGTGCAGTATTTC. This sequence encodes CASSFGGGWLGADVQYF.

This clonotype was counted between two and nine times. The CDR3 bases are TGCGCCAGCAGCTTTTCTAGCGGATCCACGACCTACGAGCAGTACTTC. Its protein product is CASSFSSGSTTYEQYF. The chain recombines TRBV5-1 with TRBJ2-7, with TRBD2 identical over 7 bases. V shed 2 bases and J 2 bases; nucleotides not matched to a gene: 10. Germline CDR1 reads SGHRS; CDR2 reads YFSETQ. CDR3 size: 16 residues.

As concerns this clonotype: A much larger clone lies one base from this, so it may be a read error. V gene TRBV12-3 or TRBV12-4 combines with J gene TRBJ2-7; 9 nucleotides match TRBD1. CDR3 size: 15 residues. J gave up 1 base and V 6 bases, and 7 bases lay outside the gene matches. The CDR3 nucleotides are TGTGCCAGCAGCCGCGGACAGGGGACGTCCTACGAGCAGTACTTC. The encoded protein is CASSRGQGTSYEQYF.

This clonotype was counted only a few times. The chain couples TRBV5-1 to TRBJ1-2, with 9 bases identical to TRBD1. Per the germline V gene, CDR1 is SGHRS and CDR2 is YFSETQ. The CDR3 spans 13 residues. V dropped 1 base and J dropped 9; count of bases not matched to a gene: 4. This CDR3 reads CASSLTGGESYTF. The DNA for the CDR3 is TGCGCCAGCAGCTTGACAGGGGGCGAGAGCTACACCTTC.

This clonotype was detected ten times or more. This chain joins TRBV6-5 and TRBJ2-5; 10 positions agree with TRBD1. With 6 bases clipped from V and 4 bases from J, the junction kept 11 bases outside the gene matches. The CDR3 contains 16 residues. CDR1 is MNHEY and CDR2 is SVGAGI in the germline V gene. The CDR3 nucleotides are TGTGCCAGCAGAGACCCCGCGACAGGGGGCGGAGAGACCCAGTACTTC. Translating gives CASRDPATGGGETQYF.

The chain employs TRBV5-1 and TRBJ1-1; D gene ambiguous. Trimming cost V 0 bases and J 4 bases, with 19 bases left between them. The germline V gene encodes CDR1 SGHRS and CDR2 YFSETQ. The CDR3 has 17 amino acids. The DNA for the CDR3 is TGCGCCAGCAGCTTGGCCGCGGGGAGTGATCTGGTCACTGAAGCTTTCTTT. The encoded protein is CASSLAAGSDLVTEAFF.

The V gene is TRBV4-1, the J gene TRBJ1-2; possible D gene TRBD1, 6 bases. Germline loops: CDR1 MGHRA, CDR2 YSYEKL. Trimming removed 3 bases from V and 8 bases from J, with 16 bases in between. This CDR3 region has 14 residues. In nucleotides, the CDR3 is TGCGCCAGCAGCCACGGCGACAGGCTACGCGGCTACACCTTC. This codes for CASSHGDRLRGYTF.

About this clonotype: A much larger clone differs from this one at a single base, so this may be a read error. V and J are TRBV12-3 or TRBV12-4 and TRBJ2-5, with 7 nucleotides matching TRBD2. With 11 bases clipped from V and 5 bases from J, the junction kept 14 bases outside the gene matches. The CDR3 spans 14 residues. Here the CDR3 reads CAGGALAGVETQYF. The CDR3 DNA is TGTGCCGGCGGGGCTCTGGCGGGAGTCGAGACCCAGTACTTC.

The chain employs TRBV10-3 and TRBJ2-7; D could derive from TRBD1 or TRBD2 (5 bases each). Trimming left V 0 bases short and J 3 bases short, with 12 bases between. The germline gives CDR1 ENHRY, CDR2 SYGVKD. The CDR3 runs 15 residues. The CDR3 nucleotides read TGTGCCATCAGTGAGTCTAACGGGGCCTACTACGAGCAGTACTTC. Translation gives CAISESNGAYYEQYF.

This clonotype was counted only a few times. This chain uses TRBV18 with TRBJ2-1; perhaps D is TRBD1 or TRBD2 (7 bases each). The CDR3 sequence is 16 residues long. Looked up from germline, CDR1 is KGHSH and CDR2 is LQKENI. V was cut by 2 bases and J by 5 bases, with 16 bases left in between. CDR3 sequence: CASSPSVAGGDNEQFF. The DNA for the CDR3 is TGTGCCAGCTCACCATCCGTCGCAGGGGGGGACAATGAGCAGTTCTTC.

The CDR3: CASSPRWDRSEKLFF. The CDR3 bases are TGTGCCAGCTCCCCGAGATGGGACAGGTCTGAAAAACTGTTTTTT. The V gene is TRBV18, the J gene TRBJ1-4, with 8 nucleotides matching TRBD1. The length of the CDR3 is 15 residues. Germline-derived CDR1 and CDR2 are KGHSH and LQKENI. V lost 6 bases to trimming and J lost 7 bases; unmatched junction nucleotides: 10.

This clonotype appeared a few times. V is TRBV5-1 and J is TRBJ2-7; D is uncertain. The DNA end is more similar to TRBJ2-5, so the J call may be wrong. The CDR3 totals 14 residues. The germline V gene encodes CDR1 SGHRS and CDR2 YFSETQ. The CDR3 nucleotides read TGCGCCAGCAGCTTGGGGACCACTAAAGAGACCCAGTACTTC. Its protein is CASSLGTTKETQYF.

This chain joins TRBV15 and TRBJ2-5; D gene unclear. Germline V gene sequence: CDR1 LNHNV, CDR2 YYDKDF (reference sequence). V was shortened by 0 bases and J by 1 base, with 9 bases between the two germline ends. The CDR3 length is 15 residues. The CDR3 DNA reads TGTGCCACCAGCAGAGAAGAGTACGCCCAAGAGACCCAGTACTTC. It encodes CATSREEYAQETQYF. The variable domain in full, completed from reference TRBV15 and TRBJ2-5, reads DAMVIQNPRYQVTQFGKPVTLSCSQTLNHNVMYWYQQKSSQAPKLLFHYYDKDFNNEADTPDNFQSRRPNTSFCFLDIRSPGLGDTAMYLCATSREEYAQETQYFGPGTRLLVL.

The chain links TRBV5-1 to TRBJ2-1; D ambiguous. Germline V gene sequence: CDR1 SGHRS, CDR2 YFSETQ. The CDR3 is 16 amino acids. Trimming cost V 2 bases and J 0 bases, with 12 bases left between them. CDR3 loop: CASSFPVTSSYNEQFF. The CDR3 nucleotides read TGCGCCAGCAGCTTCCCAGTCACCAGCTCCTACAATGAGCAGTTCTTC.

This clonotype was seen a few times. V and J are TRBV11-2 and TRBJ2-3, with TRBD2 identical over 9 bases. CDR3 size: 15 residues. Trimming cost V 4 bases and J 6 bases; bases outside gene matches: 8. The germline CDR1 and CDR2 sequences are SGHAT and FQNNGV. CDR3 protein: CASSSQREAGDTQYF. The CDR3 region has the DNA TGTGCCAGCAGCTCCCAGCGGGAGGCTGGGGATACGCAGTATTTT.

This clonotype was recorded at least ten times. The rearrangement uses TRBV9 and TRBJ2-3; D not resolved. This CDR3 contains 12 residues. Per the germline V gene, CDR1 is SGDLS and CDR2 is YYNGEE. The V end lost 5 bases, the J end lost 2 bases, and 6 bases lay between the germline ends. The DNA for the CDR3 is TGTGCCAGCAGGGCTTACACAGATACGCAGTATTTT. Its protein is CASRAYTDTQYF.

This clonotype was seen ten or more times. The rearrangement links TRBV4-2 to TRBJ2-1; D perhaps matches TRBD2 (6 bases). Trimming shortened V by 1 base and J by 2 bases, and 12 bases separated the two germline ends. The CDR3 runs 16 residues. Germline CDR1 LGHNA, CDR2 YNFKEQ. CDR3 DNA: TGTGCCAGCAGCCAAGCAACTAGCAGGGCCTACAATGAGCAGTTCTTC. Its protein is CASSQATSRAYNEQFF.

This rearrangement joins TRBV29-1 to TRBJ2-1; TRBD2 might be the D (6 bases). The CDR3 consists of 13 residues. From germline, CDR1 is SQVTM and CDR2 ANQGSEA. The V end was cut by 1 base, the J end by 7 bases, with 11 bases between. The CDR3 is CSVEGGRGNEQFF. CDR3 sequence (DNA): TGCAGCGTTGAAGGCGGACGGGGGAATGAGCAGTTCTTC.

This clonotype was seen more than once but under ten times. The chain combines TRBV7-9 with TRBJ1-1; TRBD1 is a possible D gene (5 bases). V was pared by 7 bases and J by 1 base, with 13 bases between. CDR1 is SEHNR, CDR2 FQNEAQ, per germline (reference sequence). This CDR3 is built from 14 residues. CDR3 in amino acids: CASKPLGENTEAFF. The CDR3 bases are TGTGCCAGCAAGCCGCTAGGGGAGAACACTGAAGCTTTCTTT. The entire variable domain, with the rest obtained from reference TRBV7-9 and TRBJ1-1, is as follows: DTGVSQNPRHKITKRGQNVTFRCDPISEHNRLYWYRQTLGQGPEFLTYFQNEAQLEKSRLLSDRFSAERPKGSFSTLEIQRTEQGDSAMYLCASKPLGENTEAFFGQGTRLTVV.

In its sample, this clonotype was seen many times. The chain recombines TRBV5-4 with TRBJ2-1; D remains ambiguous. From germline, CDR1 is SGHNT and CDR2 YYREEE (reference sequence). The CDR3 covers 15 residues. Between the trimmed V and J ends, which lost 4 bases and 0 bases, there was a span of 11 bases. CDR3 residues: CASSPQLTSYNEQFF. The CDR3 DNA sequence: TGTGCCAGCAGCCCACAGCTAACCTCCTACAATGAGCAGTTCTTC.